The 16 T cell receptor beta chains below come from one sample, sequenced in a study of T cells in tumors after PD-1 blockade. The protocol was immunoSEQ multiplex PCR, while the TCRdb copy is restricted to in-frame clones and leaves out a portion. The data contain about 4,200 clones, 73% of them singletons. Time point described: first of two pre-therapy site-matched biopsies about two months apart. The source material was tumor tissue, sampled before anti-PD-1 treatment. The receptors come from a human donor with basal cell carcinoma.

CDR3 bases: TGTGCCAGCAGCCAAGTTTTTACACAGGGGTTCAATCAGCCCCAGCATTTT. Its protein is CASSQVFTQGFNQPQHF. The V call is TRBV4-2, the J call TRBJ1-5; TRBD1 aligns across 7 bases. CDR3 size: 17 residues. Germline lookup yields CDR1 LGHNA and CDR2 YNFKEQ. The V and J ends lost 1 base and 3 bases, in that order; junction bases with no gene match: 9.

The chain uses TRBV30 and TRBJ2-3; 11 bases align to TRBD2. This CDR3 spans 17 amino acids. After removal of 0 bases from V and 2 bases from J, the junction contained 7 bases not matched to a gene. Germline V gene data show CDR1 as GTSNPN and CDR2 as SVGIG (reference sequence). The CDR3 sequence is CAWSVPSGGTFTDTQYF. In DNA, the CDR3 is TGTGCCTGGAGTGTCCCTAGCGGGGGGACTTTCACAGATACGCAGTATTTT.

The count of this clone is one. The chain joins TRBV13 to TRBJ2-1; D not resolved. Germline-derived CDR1 and CDR2 are PRHDT and FYEKMQ (reference sequence). Trimming took 2 bases from V and 4 from J, leaving 6 bases between them. The CDR3 contains 13 residues. The CDR3 nucleotides are TGTGCCAGCAGCTTAAGTAATTACAATGAGCAGTTCTTC. Residues: CASSLSNYNEQFF.

The CDR3 loop reads CASSSGFNTEAFF. In nucleotides, the CDR3 is TGTGCCAGCAGCTCGGGGTTCAACACTGAAGCTTTCTTT. The chain is built from TRBV7-8 and TRBJ1-1; no firm D call. This CDR3 is built from 13 residues. V dropped 4 bases and J dropped 2 bases, with 8 bases sitting between them. The germline V gene encodes CDR1 SGHVS and CDR2 FQNEAQ.

The chain employs TRBV27 and TRBJ1-2, with TRBD1 matching over 9 bases. This CDR3 region has 15 residues. Germline loops: CDR1 MNHEY, CDR2 SMNVEV (reference sequence). J lost 2 bases, V lost 4 bases, and 5 bases had no gene match. The CDR3 DNA follows: TGTGCCAGCAGTTCCTTCACAGGGGGCAACTATGGCTACACCTTC. Its translation: CASSSFTGGNYGYTF.

The chain couples TRBV27 to TRBJ1-3, with D possibly being TRBD1 (5 bases). Germline-derived CDR1 and CDR2 are MNHEY and SMNVEV (reference sequence). V was cut by 6 bases and J by 0 bases, with 9 bases left in between. The CDR3 is 14 amino acids. Here the CDR3 reads CASSSDSSGNTIYF. The CDR3 nucleotides are TGTGCCAGCAGCTCCGACAGCTCTGGAAACACCATATATTTT.

The gene calls are TRBV7-2 and TRBJ1-5; 7 bases line up with TRBD1. Trimming cost V 4 bases and J 3 bases; bases outside gene matches: 3. Germline CDR1 and CDR2: SGHTA and FQGNSA. The CDR3 is 14 residues long. DNA for the CDR3: TGTGCCAGCAGCTCACAGGGGACCAATCAGCCCCAGCATTTT. This encodes CASSSQGTNQPQHF.

This chain connects TRBV20-1 to TRBJ2-5; no firm D call. Trimming removed 3 bases at V and 5 bases at J, with 10 bases between. The CDR3 covers 12 residues. In germline, CDR1 is DFQATT, CDR2 SNEGSKA (reference sequence). The CDR3 nucleotides are TGCAGTGCTAGTCCGGCAACGGAGACCCAGTACTTC. Protein sequence: CSASPATETQYF.

V is TRBV9 and J is TRBJ2-2; a weak D match, TRBD1 (6 bases). The CDR3 totals 12 residues. Germline-derived CDR1 and CDR2 are SGDLS and YYNGEE. Trimming cost V 0 bases and J 13 bases, with 10 bases left between them. The CDR3 region is CASSVGSRGLFF. Written as DNA, the CDR3 is TGTGCCAGCAGCGTAGGATCCAGGGGGCTGTTTTTT.

The V call is TRBV29-1, the J call TRBJ2-7; D gene ambiguous. The V end lost 3 bases, the J end lost 2 bases, and 14 bases lay between the germline ends. The CDR3 is 14 amino acids. Looked up from germline, CDR1 is SQVTM and CDR2 is ANQGSEA. Written as DNA, the CDR3 is TGCAGCGTTGAGTGGGCTCGCCAACCCTACGAGCAGTACTTC. Amino acids: CSVEWARQPYEQYF.

The J gene is TRBJ2-7, the V gene TRBV30; D unresolved. CDR3 size: 11 residues. Trimming pared 0 bases from V and 7 bases from J, leaving 7 bases between. The V gene's germline CDR1 is GTSNPN and CDR2 SVGIG (reference sequence). In nucleotides, the CDR3 is TGTGCCTGGAGTGTCCATAGGGAGCAGTACTTC. The encoded protein is CAWSVHREQYF. The whole variable domain, remainder taken from reference TRBV30 and TRBJ2-7, is SQTIHQWPATLVQPVGSPLSLECTVEGTSNPNLYWYRQAAGRGLQLLFYSVGIGQISSEVPQNLSASRPQDRQFILSSKKLLLSDSGFYLCAWSVHREQYFGPGTRLTVT.

A single count supports this clone. The V gene is TRBV4-1, the J gene TRBJ2-2, with D perhaps being TRBD1 or TRBD2 (6 bases each). The germline V gene has CDR1 MGHRA and CDR2 YSYEKL. CDR3 length: 14 amino acids. V was pared by 9 bases and J by 2 bases, with 13 bases between. Here the CDR3 reads CASSWGANTGELFF. CDR3 coding DNA: TGCGCCAGTTCATGGGGGGCCAACACCGGGGAGCTGTTTTTT.

This clone was recorded a few times. The same CDR3 arises from other DNA sequences in this sample as well. The genes are TRBV19 and TRBJ2-5; the D gene could be TRBD1 or TRBD2 (6 bases each). The V gene's germline CDR1 is LNHDA and CDR2 SQIVND (reference sequence). This CDR3 comprises 15 residues. The germline V and J ends were trimmed by 3 bases and 5 bases, with 16 bases remaining between them. CDR3 region: CASSISGGPGETQYF. DNA for the CDR3: TGTGCCAGTAGTATTAGTGGGGGGCCGGGGGAGACCCAGTACTTC.

The J gene is TRBJ2-5, the V gene TRBV9; D call uncertain. V lost 0 bases and J lost 0, with 9 bases in between. This CDR3 is 15 amino acids long. Germline CDR1 and CDR2: SGDLS and YYNGEE. CDR3 region: CASSVDVTYQETQYF. The DNA for the CDR3 is TGTGCCAGCAGCGTAGATGTCACCTACCAAGAGACCCAGTACTTC.

V gene TRBV29-1 combines with J gene TRBJ2-1; weak D call: TRBD1 (5 bases). The CDR3 sequence is 12 residues long. Deletions cut 6 bases from V and 5 bases from J, with 11 bases between. Germline-derived CDR1 and CDR2 are SQVTM and ANQGSEA. The CDR3 region has the DNA TGCAGCGTCCAGGGCAGACACAATGAGCAGTTCTTC. It yields the protein CSVQGRHNEQFF.

The chain links TRBV6-5 to TRBJ2-1, with D tentatively TRBD1 (7 bases). The CDR3 totals 12 residues. Trimming took 6 bases from V and 9 from J, leaving 12 bases between them. Germline V CDR1 and CDR2: MNHEY, SVGAGI. The CDR3 protein is CASRRGDSEQFF. As DNA, the CDR3 is TGTGCCAGCAGGCGCGGGGACAGTGAGCAGTTCTTC.